Below are 21 T cell receptor beta chains sequenced from a single sample in a study of response to subunit inactivated influenza vaccine. TCRdb processed the RT-PCR reads anew with MiXCR; each CDR3 protein has one entry. The table shows roughly 700,000 distinct CDR3 sequences, with around 13% occurring only once. This sample comprised PBMCs from blood, obtained 14 days before vaccination. All receptors derive from a man aged 50-60 years who received an inactivated influenza vaccine.

This clonotype was seen more than once but under ten times. The chain couples TRBV6-2 or TRBV6-3 to TRBJ2-5; 11 bases map to TRBD2. This CDR3 region has 17 residues. Germline V gene data show CDR1 as MNHEY and CDR2 as SVGEGT. V gave up 5 bases and J gave up 3 bases; unmatched junction bases: 11. In DNA form, the CDR3 reads TGTGCCAGCAGTCTTCCTGGACTAGCGGGTGCTAAAGAGACCCAGTACTTC. It yields the protein CASSLPGLAGAKETQYF.

The J gene is TRBJ1-2, the V gene TRBV12-3 or TRBV12-4, with a tentative D call TRBD1 (5 bases). V was clipped by 6 bases and J by 4 bases, with 15 bases between them. This CDR3 is built from 14 residues. The CDR3 DNA reads TGTGCCAGCAGAACAGGCGGGGCTGGCTATGGCTACACCTTC. Residues: CASRTGGAGYGYTF.

This clonotype was seen at least ten times. The chain carries TRBV28 and TRBJ2-7; a possible D gene is TRBD1 (5 bases). With 6 bases removed from V and 0 bases from J, the gap between germline ends came to 12 bases. Germline-derived CDR1 and CDR2 are MDHEN and SYDVKM. The CDR3 is made up of 14 amino acids. CDR3 loop: CASRMWGSSYEQYF. CDR3 bases: TGTGCCAGCAGGATGTGGGGCAGCTCCTACGAGCAGTACTTC. Full variable domain (rest looked up from reference TRBV28 and TRBJ2-7): DVKVTQSSRYLVKRTGEKVFLECVQDMDHENMFWYRQDPGLGLRLIYFSYDVKMKEKGDIPEGYSVSREKKERFSLILESASTNQTSMYLCASRMWGSSYEQYFGPGTRLTVT.

This rearrangement joins TRBV14 to TRBJ2-2, with no clear D. In germline, CDR1 is SGHDN, CDR2 FVKESK. The CDR3 contains 13 residues. Trimming left V 1 base short and J 9 bases short, with 9 bases between. CDR3 sequence: CASSQGGFRELFF. CDR3 in DNA: TGTGCCAGCAGCCAAGGGGGTTTCAGGGAGCTGTTTTTT.

This clonotype was seen repeatedly, ten times or more. The rearrangement uses TRBV19 and TRBJ2-1; D gene uncertain. The CDR3 loop spans 11 amino acids. Deletions cut 6 bases from V and 4 bases from J, with 4 bases between. Germline V gene data show CDR1 as LNHDA and CDR2 as SQIVND (reference sequence). The CDR3 bases are TGTGCCAGTAGACAGTACAATGAGCAGTTCTTC. This encodes CASRQYNEQFF.

V gene TRBV5-1 combines with J gene TRBJ2-7; 10 bases map to TRBD2. The V and J ends lost 7 bases and 4 bases, in that order; junction bases with no gene match: 8. The germline gives CDR1 SGHRS, CDR2 YFSETQ. The CDR3 contains 14 residues. The CDR3: CASYPSGRVYEQYF. CDR3 DNA sequence: TGCGCCAGCTATCCAAGCGGGAGGGTTTACGAGCAGTACTTC.

The chain couples TRBV7-2 to TRBJ1-2, with a weak D call TRBD1 (5 bases). Trimming cost V 2 bases and J 6 bases, with 13 bases left between them. CDR1 SGHTA and CDR2 FQGNSA come from the germline V gene. The CDR3 loop spans 14 amino acids. Here the CDR3 reads CASSLNWRGDGYTF. The CDR3 coding sequence is TGTGCCAGCAGCTTAAATTGGAGGGGCGATGGCTACACCTTC.

This chain connects TRBV5-5 to TRBJ2-7; 7 bases map to TRBD2. Germline V gene data show CDR1 as SGHKS and CDR2 as YYEKEE (reference sequence). The CDR3 length is 15 residues. V shed 6 bases and J 2 bases; nucleotides not matched to a gene: 11. The CDR3: CASTPSGTATYEQYF. CDR3 coding DNA: TGTGCCAGCACCCCGAGCGGGACCGCGACCTACGAGCAGTACTTC.

This clonotype turned up a few times. V is TRBV10-3 and J is TRBJ2-7, with 12 positions matching TRBD2. The J segment lost 6 bases and the V segment lost 4 bases, leaving 4 bases of the junction unmatched. The CDR3 extends over 14 amino acids. In germline, CDR1 is ENHRY, CDR2 SYGVKD. In DNA, the CDR3 is TGTGCCATCAGTGGACTAGCGGGAGTTGGCGAGCAGTACTTC. The encoded protein is CAISGLAGVGEQYF.

The chain combines TRBV6-1 with TRBJ1-5, with TRBD1 as a possible D gene (5 bases). Germline values: CDR1 MNHNS, CDR2 SASEGT. The CDR3 covers 15 residues. V was pared by 5 bases and J by 0 bases, with 11 bases between. CDR3 sequence: CASSPAGFSNQPQHF. The CDR3 DNA is TGTGCCAGCAGTCCAGCAGGGTTTAGCAATCAGCCCCAGCATTTT.

This sequence joins TRBV4-1 and TRBJ2-5; TRBD1 aligns across 7 bases. Looked up from germline, CDR1 is MGHRA and CDR2 is YSYEKL. The CDR3 extends over 14 amino acids. V lost 3 bases and J lost 3; bases outside the gene matches: 4. DNA of the CDR3: TGCGCCAGCAGCCAGGCTCAGGGGGAAGAGACCCAGTACTTC. This translates into CASSQAQGEETQYF.

About this clonotype: One junction end disagrees with the germline gene, perhaps due to a read error. The gene calls are TRBV10-3 and TRBJ2-5, with a weak D call TRBD1 (6 bases). Looked up from germline, CDR1 is ENHRY and CDR2 is SYGVKD. This CDR3 region has 15 residues. The CDR3 reads CAISDQQGRVETQYF. The CDR3 DNA reads TGTGCTATCAGTGATCAACAGGGTCGGGTGGAGACCCAGTACTTC.

This chain uses TRBV4-3 with TRBJ2-1; possibly TRBD2 for D (5 bases). V lost 0 bases and J 1 base, leaving 7 bases between the germline ends. This CDR3 is 15 amino acids long. CDR1 and CDR2 from the germline V gene are LGHNA and YSLEER. This CDR3 reads CASSQDSGSYNEQFF. The CDR3 bases are TGCGCCAGCAGCCAAGATTCGGGGTCCTACAATGAGCAGTTCTTC.

The chain recombines TRBV28 with TRBJ2-5, with D maybe TRBD2 (7 bases). Germline lookup yields CDR1 MDHEN and CDR2 SYDVKM. CDR3 size: 14 residues. The ends were cut back, 4 bases at V and 1 base at J, with 10 bases in the middle. The CDR3 DNA reads as TGTGCCAGCAGTTGGGGGGGGGCCCAAGAGACCCAGTACTTC. As protein: CASSWGGAQETQYF.

The J gene is TRBJ2-2, the V gene TRBV28; tentative D call: TRBD1 (6 bases). Germline lookup yields CDR1 MDHEN and CDR2 SYDVKM. The V end was cut by 0 bases, the J end by 5 bases, with 10 bases between. The CDR3 length is 15 residues. The CDR3 nucleotides are TGTGCCAGCAGTTTATGGGGGGCGCGAACCGGGGAGCTGTTTTTT. Translated, it gives CASSLWGARTGELFF.

This clonotype was detected ten times or more. Here the CDR3 reads CATSPGQGDEQYF. CDR3 bases: TGTGCCACCAGCCCGGGACAAGGAGACGAGCAGTACTTC. The chain has TRBV15 and TRBJ2-7; D possibly corresponds to TRBD1 (6 bases). V lost 5 bases and J 5 bases, leaving 13 bases between the germline ends. This CDR3 comprises 13 residues. Germline loops: CDR1 LNHNV, CDR2 YYDKDF (reference sequence).

This clonotype appeared a few times. The chain uses TRBV5-5 and TRBJ2-7; possible D gene TRBD2, 6 bases. CDR3 size: 15 residues. CDR1 and CDR2 from the germline V gene are SGHKS and YYEKEE (reference sequence). The V end was cut by 1 base, the J end by 2 bases, with 13 bases between. The CDR3, as DNA: TGTGCCAGCAGCTTGTATGCCGGGAGTCCCTACGAGCAGTACTTC. Translating it yields CASSLYAGSPYEQYF.

This clonotype was seen only a few times. The chain recombines TRBV3-1 with TRBJ2-2, with D unclear. Per the germline V gene, CDR1 is LGHDT and CDR2 is YNNKEL (reference sequence). Trimming removed 4 bases from V and 0 bases from J, with 6 bases in between. CDR3 length equals 14 residues. CDR3 amino acids: CASSRSSNTGELFF. The CDR3 coding sequence is TGTGCCAGCAGCCGAAGCTCGAACACCGGGGAGCTGTTTTTT. The variable domain in full, completed from reference TRBV3-1 and TRBJ2-2, reads DTAVSQTPKYLVTQMGNDKSIKCEQNLGHDTMYWYKQDSKKFLKIMFSYNNKELIINETVPNRFSPKSPDKAHLNLHINSLELGDSAVYFCASSRSSNTGELFFGEGSRLTVL.

The table lists this clonotype with a few counts. V and J are TRBV15 and TRBJ2-7, with D possibly TRBD1 on 5 matching bases. Germline assignment: CDR1 LNHNV and CDR2 YYDKDF (reference sequence). This CDR3 region has 13 residues. With 0 bases removed from V and 4 bases from J, the gap between germline ends came to 7 bases. The CDR3 region is CATSRDPGYEQYF. Written as DNA, the CDR3 is TGTGCCACCAGCAGAGACCCAGGGTACGAGCAGTACTTC.

This clonotype was detected a few times. CDR3 amino acids: CSSRGGQLSYNEQFF. For the CDR3, the DNA is TGCAGTTCCAGAGGTGGGCAGCTATCCTACAATGAGCAGTTCTTC. The chain employs TRBV20-1 and TRBJ2-1; D remains unclear. The CDR3 contains 15 residues. V lost 8 bases to trimming and J lost 1 base, with 18 bases between them. Germline values: CDR1 DFQATT, CDR2 SNEGSKA (reference sequence).

This clonotype was observed at least ten times. This chain connects TRBV7-2 to TRBJ2-5; TRBD2 is a possible D gene (6 bases). Germline loops: CDR1 SGHTA, CDR2 FQGNSA. The germline V and J ends were trimmed by 1 base and 5 bases, with 11 bases remaining between them. This CDR3 region has 14 residues. CDR3 region: CASSLGRAGETQYF. For the CDR3, the DNA is TGTGCCAGCAGCTTAGGGAGGGCCGGTGAGACCCAGTACTTC.